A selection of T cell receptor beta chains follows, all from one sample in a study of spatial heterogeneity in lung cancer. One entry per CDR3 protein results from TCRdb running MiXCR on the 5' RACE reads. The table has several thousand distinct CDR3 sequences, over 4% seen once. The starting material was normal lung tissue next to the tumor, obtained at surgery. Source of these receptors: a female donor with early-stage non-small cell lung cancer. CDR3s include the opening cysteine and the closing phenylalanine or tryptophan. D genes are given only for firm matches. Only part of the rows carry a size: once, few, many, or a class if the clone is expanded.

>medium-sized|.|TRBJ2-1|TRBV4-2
CASSQDGGVTGLNEQFF
TGTGCCAGCAGCCAAGATGGGGGCGTAACTGGTCTCAATGAGCAGTTCTTC
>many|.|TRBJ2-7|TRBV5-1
CASSIGVRGEQYF
TGCGCCAGCAGCATTGGGGTACGTGGCGAGCAGTACTTC
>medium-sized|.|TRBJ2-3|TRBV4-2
CASSRGAQLGTDTQYF
TGTGCCAGCAGCCGGGGGGCCCAACTCGGCACAGATACGCAGTATTTT
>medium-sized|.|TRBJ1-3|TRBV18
CASSPAPHSGNTIYF
TGTGCCAGCTCACCAGCCCCCCACTCTGGAAACACCATATATTTT
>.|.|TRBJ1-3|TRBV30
CAWTASGNTIYF
TGTGCCTGGACAGCATCTGGAAACACCATATATTTT
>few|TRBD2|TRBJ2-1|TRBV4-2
CASSQSGTSGTYNEQFF
TGTGCCAGCAGCCAGTCCGGGACTAGCGGGACGTACAATGAGCAGTTCTTC
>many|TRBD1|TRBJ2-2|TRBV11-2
CASSPGGWGPNTGELFF
TGTGCCAGCAGCCCAGGGGGTTGGGGTCCGAACACCGGGGAGCTGTTTTTT
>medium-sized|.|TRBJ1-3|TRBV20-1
CSAPKYLAGNTIYF
TGCAGTGCGCCAAAGTATCTCGCTGGAAACACCATATATTTT
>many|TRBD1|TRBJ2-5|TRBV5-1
CASSLATGTEETQYF
TGCGCCAGCAGCTTGGCCACCGGGACAGAAGAGACCCAGTACTTC
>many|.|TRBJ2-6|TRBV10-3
CAISGAGTGISGANVLTF
TGTGCCATCAGTGGGGCCGGGACCGGCATATCTGGGGCCAACGTCCTGACTTTC
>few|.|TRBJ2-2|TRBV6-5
CASSSPTVGTGELFF
TGTGCCAGCAGTTCCCCGACGGTGGGCACCGGGGAGCTGTTTTTT
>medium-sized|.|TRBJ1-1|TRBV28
CASSRDRSRAFF
TGTGCCAGCAGCCGAGACCGGAGTAGAGCTTTCTTT
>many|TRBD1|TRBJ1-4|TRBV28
CASSPSFTGGVSEKLFF
TGTGCCAGCAGTCCCAGCTTTACAGGGGGCGTTAGTGAAAAACTGTTTTTT
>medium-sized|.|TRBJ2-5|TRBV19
CASRMSLGDFETQYF
TGTGCCAGTAGGATGAGTTTGGGGGATTTTGAGACCCAGTACTTC
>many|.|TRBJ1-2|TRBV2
CASSRGADTNYGYNF
TGTGCCAGCAGTAGGGGGGCAGACACTAACTATGGCTACAACTTC
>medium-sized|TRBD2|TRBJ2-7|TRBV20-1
CSAITGGWGEQYF
TGCAGTGCTATAACGGGAGGGTGGGGCGAGCAGTACTTC
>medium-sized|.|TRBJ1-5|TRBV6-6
CATNPSMEINQPQHF
TGTGCCACCAACCCGTCTATGGAGATCAATCAGCCCCAGCATTTT
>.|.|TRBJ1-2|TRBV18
CASSPEGGAGYTF
TGTGCCAGCTCACCAGAAGGGGGAGCTGGCTACACCTTC
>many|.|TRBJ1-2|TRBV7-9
CASSLRQFYGYNF
TGTGCCAGCAGCTTGAGACAGTTCTATGGCTACAACTTC
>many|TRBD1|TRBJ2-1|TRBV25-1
CASATGDSYNEQFF
TGTGCCAGTGCAACAGGGGATTCCTACAATGAGCAGTTCTTC
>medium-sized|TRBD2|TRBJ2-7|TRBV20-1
CSAVASGLYYEQYF
TGCAGTGCAGTCGCTAGCGGACTTTACTACGAGCAGTACTTC
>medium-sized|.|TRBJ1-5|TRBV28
CASSLGPRQPQHF
TGTGCCAGCAGTTTAGGACCCCGGCAGCCCCAGCATTTT
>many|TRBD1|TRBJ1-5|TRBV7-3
CASSLDREQPQHF
TGTGCCAGCAGCTTGGACAGGGAACAGCCCCAGCATTTT
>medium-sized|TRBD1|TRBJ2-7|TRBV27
CASSPRQGGPEQYF
TGTGCCAGCAGTCCCCGACAGGGGGGCCCCGAGCAGTACTTC
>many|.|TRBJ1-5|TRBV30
CAWSVGQLDQPQHF
TGTGCCTGGAGTGTAGGGCAGTTGGATCAGCCCCAGCATTTT
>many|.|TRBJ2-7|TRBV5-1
CASSPQIDDEQYF
TGCGCCAGCAGCCCGCAAATTGACGACGAGCAGTACTTC
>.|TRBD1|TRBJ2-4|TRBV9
CASSVGQGVSKNIQYF
TGTGCCAGCAGCGTAGGACAGGGGGTTTCCAAAAACATTCAGTACTTC
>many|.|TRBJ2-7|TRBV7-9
CASSLEGHLYEQYF
TGTGCCAGCAGCTTAGAGGGACACCTCTACGAGCAGTACTTC
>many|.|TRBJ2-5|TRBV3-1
CASSHGGGRWETQYF
TGTGCCAGCAGCCACGGAGGGGGCAGGTGGGAGACCCAGTACTTC
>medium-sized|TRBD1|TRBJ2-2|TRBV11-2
CASRRGQTGELFF
TGTGCCAGCCGCAGGGGGCAGACCGGGGAGCTGTTTTTT
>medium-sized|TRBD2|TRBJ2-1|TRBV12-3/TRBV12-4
CASSFERGNEQFF
TGTGCCAGCAGCTTTGAGCGGGGCAATGAGCAGTTCTTC
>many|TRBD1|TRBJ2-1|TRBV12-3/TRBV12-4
CASTFADRNNEQFF
TGTGCCAGCACCTTTGCGGACAGGAACAATGAGCAGTTCTTC
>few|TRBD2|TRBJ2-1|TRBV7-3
CASSKLAGGFQGFNEQFF
TGTGCCAGCAGCAAACTAGCGGGAGGATTTCAGGGCTTCAATGAGCAGTTCTTC
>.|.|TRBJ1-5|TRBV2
CASSEADGMQPQHF
TGTGCCAGCAGTGAAGCGGATGGGATGCAGCCCCAGCATTTT
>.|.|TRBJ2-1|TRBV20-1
CSALYTGTPGHNEQFF
TGCAGTGCTCTCTACACCGGGACACCCGGCCACAATGAGCAGTTCTTC
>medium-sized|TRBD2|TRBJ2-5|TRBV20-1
CSATSAQETQYF
TGCAGTGCAACTAGCGCCCAAGAGACCCAGTACTTC
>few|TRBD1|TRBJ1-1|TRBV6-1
CASSETGTTDTEAFF
TGTGCCAGCAGTGAGACAGGGACTACGGACACTGAAGCTTTCTTT
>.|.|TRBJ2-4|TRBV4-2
CASSQDGSLAKNIQYF
TGTGCCAGCAGTCAGGACGGATCCCTAGCCAAAAACATTCAGTACTTC
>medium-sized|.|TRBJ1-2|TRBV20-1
CSVTSGDYGYTF
TGCAGCGTTACGTCAGGAGACTATGGCTACACCTTC
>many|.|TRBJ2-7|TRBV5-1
CASSLAATYEQYF
TGCGCCAGCAGCTTGGCCGCGACCTACGAGCAGTACTTC
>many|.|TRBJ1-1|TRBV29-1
CSVRDLNTEAFF
TGCAGCGTTCGGGACCTGAACACTGAAGCTTTCTTT
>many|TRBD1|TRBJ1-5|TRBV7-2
CASTLGTGEGQPQHF
TGTGCCAGCACCCTGGGGACAGGGGAAGGTCAGCCCCAGCATTTT
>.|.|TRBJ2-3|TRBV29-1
CSASERGATDTQYF
TGCAGCGCCAGTGAGAGGGGTGCGACAGATACGCAGTATTTT
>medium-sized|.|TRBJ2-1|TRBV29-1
CSVEKEQFF
TGCAGCGTTGAAAAGGAGCAGTTCTTC
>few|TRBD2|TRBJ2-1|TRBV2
CAGGLAGAHEQFF
TGTGCCGGGGGACTAGCGGGAGCCCATGAGCAGTTCTTC
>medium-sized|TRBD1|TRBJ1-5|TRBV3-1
CASSPDRVRGPQHF
TGTGCCAGCAGCCCGGACAGGGTCCGGGGGCCCCAGCATTTT
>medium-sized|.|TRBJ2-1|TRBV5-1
CASSYSQSSSYNEQFF
TGCGCCAGCAGCTATTCCCAGTCGAGCTCCTACAATGAGCAGTTCTTC
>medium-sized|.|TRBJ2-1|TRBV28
CASSGQLYNEQFF
TGTGCCAGCAGCGGACAGCTCTACAATGAGCAGTTCTTC
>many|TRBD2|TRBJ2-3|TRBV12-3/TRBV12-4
CASSEAGAGTDTQYF
TGTGCCAGCAGTGAAGCGGGAGCGGGAACAGATACGCAGTATTTT
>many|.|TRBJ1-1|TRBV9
CASSVAWNTEAFF
TGTGCCAGCAGCGTAGCGTGGAACACTGAAGCTTTCTTT
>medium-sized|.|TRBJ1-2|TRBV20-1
CSARDAGIAGYTF
TGCAGTGCTAGAGATGCAGGGATCGCTGGCTACACCTTC
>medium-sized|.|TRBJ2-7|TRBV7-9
CASSLDPGLMTYEQYF
TGTGCCAGCAGCTTAGATCCAGGACTGATGACCTACGAGCAGTACTTC
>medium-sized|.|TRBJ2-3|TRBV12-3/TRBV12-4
CASGPSTEGTDTQYF
TGTGCCAGCGGGCCTAGCACCGAAGGCACAGATACGCAGTATTTT
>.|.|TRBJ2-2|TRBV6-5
CASSYSDPAGELFF
TGTGCCAGCAGTTACTCGGACCCAGCCGGGGAGCTGTTTTTT
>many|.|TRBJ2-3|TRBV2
CASSYRLEKTDTQYF
TGTGCCAGCAGTTACAGGTTGGAGAAGACAGATACGCAGTATTTT